Below, 3 T cell receptor beta chains from the same sample are listed, as sequenced in a study of cytomegalovirus exposure and HLA in healthy donors. The PCR had 60 Vbeta and 13 Jbeta primers. TCRdb keeps only in-frame clones here, not all; method: immunoSEQ multiplex PCR. The sample holds under 200,000 clones, more than 65% seen once. The sample consisted of PBMCs. These receptors originate from a woman in her twenties or thirties in good health and CMV-seropositive.

This clone appeared once. The chain joins TRBV9 to TRBJ2-7, with TRBD1 matching over 7 bases. Germline values: CDR1 SGDLS, CDR2 YYNGEE. The CDR3 loop spans 14 amino acids. V gave up 3 bases and J gave up 5 bases; unmatched junction bases: 8. The chain's CDR3 is CASSATGAPHEQYF. The DNA of the CDR3 is TGTGCCAGCAGCGCTACAGGGGCACCGCACGAGCAGTACTTC.

V is TRBV15 and J is TRBJ1-2, with TRBD1 matching over 8 bases. The germline V gene has CDR1 LNHNV and CDR2 YYDKDF (reference sequence). V gave up 0 bases and J gave up 4 bases; unmatched junction bases: 28. This CDR3 has 23 amino acids. This CDR3 reads CATSRDSGVGTRGRTGLSYGYTF. DNA for the CDR3: TGTGCCACCAGCAGAGATTCGGGAGTAGGGACACGTGGGCGGACAGGGCTTAGCTATGGCTACACCTTC.

The chain uses TRBV18 and TRBJ2-1; D not resolved. This CDR3 region has 15 residues. V was clipped by 3 bases and J by 0 bases, with 9 bases between them. Looked up from germline, CDR1 is KGHSH and CDR2 is LQKENI. CDR3 in amino acids: CASSPDQRSYNEQFF. Written as DNA, the CDR3 is TGTGCCAGCTCACCTGACCAGCGCTCCTACAATGAGCAGTTCTTC.